This TCR beta chain was recorded in a study of cytomegalovirus exposure and HLA in healthy donors. Overall study context: Roughly 85 million unique TCRs from HLA-typed donors made up an early data release. Broader study findings: One later analysis reportedly identified an Asian-associated ancestry cluster that showed fewer N-insertions than the approximately 600-donor mean. In an earlier analysis, most TCR beta V segments were productive about 90% or about 30% of the time. Indistinguishability led to the exclusion of some V segments, TRBV6-2 and TRBV6-3 included.

With regard to this clone: The target antigen is unknown.

The junction had 11 bases not matched to a gene; V was cut back by 3 bases and J by 0 bases. This CDR3 is 18 amino acids long. Germline CDR1 reads MDHEN; CDR2 reads SYDVKM. The PCR made use of 60 Vbeta and 13 Jbeta primers. Sequencing used immunoSEQ multiplex PCR; TCRdb keeps in-frame clones, though not all of them. The sample carries a few hundred thousand clones, roughly 79% recorded once. This clonotype originated in a man aged 18 to 35 in good health and CMV-seronegative. The rearrangement links TRBV28 to TRBJ2-3; 8 bases are shared with TRBD2. Material for sequencing was PBMCs. The CDR3 bases are TGTGCCAGCAGTTTGGGACCAACTAGCGGAACTAGCACAGATACGCAGTATTTT. It encodes CASSLGPTSGTSTDTQYF.